The 23 T cell receptor beta chains below were found in one sample sequenced in a study of brain metastases from non-small cell lung cancer. Produced via immunoSEQ multiplex PCR; TCRdb's table is partial and in-frame only. The sample has roughly 14,000 clones, under 85% seen once; the top ten hold approximately 7.7%. The sample was primary lung tumor tissue. These receptors were taken from a donor aged 40 or older with non-small cell lung cancer.

The genes are TRBV6-6 and TRBJ2-1, with no clear D. Germline loops: CDR1 MNHNY, CDR2 SVGAGI (reference sequence). The CDR3 runs to 15 residues. Trimming pared 0 bases from V and 0 bases from J, leaving 6 bases between. The CDR3 DNA reads as TGTGCCAGCAGTTACTCCCACCACTCCTACAATGAGCAGTTCTTC. Translated, it gives CASSYSHHSYNEQFF.

The gene calls are TRBV9 and TRBJ2-1, with D tentatively TRBD1 or TRBD2 (5 bases each). The V end lost 0 bases, the J end lost 3 bases, and 10 bases lay between the germline ends. There are 15 residues in the CDR3. The germline CDR1 and CDR2 sequences are SGDLS and YYNGEE. CDR3 protein: CASSVGGSFYNEQFF. CDR3 nucleotides: TGTGCCAGCAGCGTAGGGGGGAGTTTCTACAATGAGCAGTTCTTC.

In this sample, this clone turned up a few times. The gene calls are TRBV18 and TRBJ1-5; D remains ambiguous. CDR1 KGHSH and CDR2 LQKENI come from the germline V gene. CDR3 length: 17 amino acids. V gave up 0 bases and J gave up 7 bases, with 19 bases separating them. The CDR3 region is CASSPPLARTTEQPQHF. In DNA, the CDR3 is TGTGCCAGCTCACCACCTCTCGCAAGGACGACCGAACAGCCCCAGCATTTT.

The chain is built from TRBV4-3 and TRBJ2-2; no definite D call. The CDR3 has 13 amino acids. V was trimmed by 0 bases and J by 2 bases, leaving 1 base between them. In germline, CDR1 is LGHNA, CDR2 YSLEER. The CDR3 spells CASSQDNTGELFF. The CDR3 DNA is TGCGCCAGCAGCCAAGATAACACCGGGGAGCTGTTTTTT.

DNA for the CDR3: TGTGCCAGCAGTTACTCGGGGCAGGGGACCGGGGAGCTGTTTTTT. The encoded protein is CASSYSGQGTGELFF. The chain is built from TRBV6-2 or TRBV6-3 and TRBJ2-2; tentative D call: TRBD1 (6 bases). CDR1 and CDR2 from the germline V gene are MNHEY and SVGEGT. This CDR3 is built from 15 residues. The V end lost 0 bases, the J end lost 5 bases, and 10 bases lay between the germline ends.

In its sample, this clone was seen once. The genes are TRBV7-3 and TRBJ1-3; D may be TRBD1 (5 bases). V shed 2 bases and J shed 4 bases, with 18 bases lying between them. CDR1 and CDR2 (germline): SGHTA, FQGTGA. The CDR3 sequence is 17 residues long. CDR3 region: CASSLRRSGSSGNTIYF. The CDR3 DNA reads TGTGCCAGCAGCTTACGGCGATCAGGGAGCTCGGGAAACACCATATATTTT.

The genes are TRBV5-6 and TRBJ1-1; no definite D call. The V end was cut by 0 bases, the J end by 2 bases, with 11 bases between. CDR3 size: 15 residues. Germline CDR1 is SGHDT and CDR2 is YYEEEE. The CDR3 reads CASSLGIRINTEAFF. The CDR3 DNA sequence: TGTGCCAGCAGCTTGGGTATCAGGATAAACACTGAAGCTTTCTTT.

This clone appeared a single time. The chain recombines TRBV5-1 with TRBJ2-3, with no clear D. CDR3 size: 14 residues. V lost 6 bases and J lost 0, with 11 bases in between. Germline assignment: CDR1 SGHRS and CDR2 YFSETQ. The CDR3 loop is CASKESSSTDTQYF. The CDR3, as DNA: TGCGCCAGCAAGGAGAGTAGCAGCACAGATACGCAGTATTTT.

In its sample, this clone was seen once. One end of the junction varies from germline; a read error may be responsible. This same CDR3 is encoded by further DNA sequences in the sample. V gene TRBV5-4 combines with J gene TRBJ1-3; TRBD1 matches at 9 bases. The CDR3 length is 16 residues. Germline V gene data show CDR1 as SGHNT and CDR2 as YYREEE (reference sequence). The chain's CDR3 is CASSLGQGGSGNTIYF. In DNA, the CDR3 is TGTGCCAGCAGCTTGGGACAGGGGGGCTCTGGAAATACCATATATTTT.

This chain links TRBV19 with TRBJ2-1; 9 bases match TRBD1. V was clipped by 4 bases and J by 1 base; unmatched bases: 5. This CDR3 has 16 amino acids. Germline lookup yields CDR1 LNHDA and CDR2 SQIVND (reference sequence). DNA of the CDR3: TGTGCCAGTAGTAGACAGGGGGGTGGATCCTACAATGAGCAGTTCTTC. It encodes CASSRQGGGSYNEQFF.

Relative to its sample, this clone is medium-sized. This sequence joins TRBV20-1 and TRBJ2-7; D possibly uses TRBD1 or TRBD2 (5 bases each). Germline CDR1 DFQATT, CDR2 SNEGSKA (reference sequence). The CDR3 is made up of 14 amino acids. Trimming removed 3 bases from V and 3 bases from J, with 15 bases in between. For the CDR3, the DNA is TGCAGTGCTAGTGGTGGGAAGGGGAGCTACGAGCAGTACTTC. It is translated as CSASGGKGSYEQYF.

J is TRBJ2-3 and V is TRBV7-2; 11 bases agree with TRBD2. There are 18 residues in the CDR3. The germline V gene has CDR1 SGHTA and CDR2 FQGNSA. The trim removed 6 bases at V and 0 bases at J, leaving 11 bases unmatched. The CDR3 is CASSWPGLAVQSTDTQYF. The CDR3 nucleotides read TGTGCCAGCAGTTGGCCGGGACTAGCGGTACAAAGCACAGATACGCAGTATTTT.

The chain links TRBV19 to TRBJ1-4, with a possible D match to TRBD1 (5 bases). Germline V gene sequence: CDR1 LNHDA, CDR2 SQIVND (reference sequence). The CDR3 is 12 amino acids. Trimming took off 1 base at V and 12 bases at J, with 9 bases between the two ends. This chain's CDR3 is CASSIAGTELFF. The CDR3 DNA reads as TGTGCCAGTAGTATAGCAGGGACTGAACTGTTTTTT.

The chain has TRBV6-6 and TRBJ1-4; D perhaps matches TRBD1 (5 bases). The CDR3 length is 15 residues. CDR1 and CDR2 (germline): MNHNY, SVGAGI (reference sequence). V lost 6 bases and J 7 bases, leaving 18 bases between the germline ends. CDR3 in DNA: TGTGCCAGCAGCCTGGACGGGGGAAGGAGTGAAAAACTGTTTTTT. Amino acid sequence: CASSLDGGRSEKLFF.

The CDR3 sequence is CASRTDHSNQPQHF. As DNA, the CDR3 is TGTGCCAGTCGGACAGATCATAGCAATCAGCCCCAGCATTTT. The V call is TRBV19, the J call TRBJ1-5; TRBD1 is a possible D gene (6 bases). V was trimmed by 8 bases and J by 0 bases, leaving 11 bases between them. The CDR3 covers 14 residues. The germline V gene has CDR1 LNHDA and CDR2 SQIVND (reference sequence).

The chain carries TRBV12-5 and TRBJ1-3, with a weak D call TRBD1 (6 bases). Germline lookup yields CDR1 LGHNT and CDR2 FRNRAP. V dropped 2 bases and J dropped 4 bases, with 6 bases sitting between them. The CDR3 is 13 amino acids. The CDR3 sequence is CASGLRGGNTIYF. CDR3 DNA sequence: TGTGCTAGTGGTTTGAGGGGGGGAAACACCATATATTTT.

This chain joins TRBV5-6 and TRBJ2-7, with unresolved D. This CDR3 has 14 residues. The germline V gene encodes CDR1 SGHDT and CDR2 YYEEEE. The ends were cut back, 4 bases at V and 3 bases at J, with 14 bases in the middle. CDR3 loop: CASSPRRPFYEQYF. The CDR3 bases are TGTGCCAGCAGCCCTCGGCGCCCCTTCTACGAGCAGTACTTC.

The rearrangement links TRBV19 to TRBJ1-5, with no clear D. The CDR3 runs to 14 residues. V lost 6 bases and J lost 3, with 12 bases in between. CDR1 is LNHDA and CDR2 is SQIVND in the germline V gene (reference sequence). In nucleotides, the CDR3 is TGTGCCAGTAGACTCCGGGCAGACAATCAGCCCCAGCATTTT. This codes for CASRLRADNQPQHF.

This CDR3 reads CATSEVGQERNEQFF. The CDR3 DNA reads as TGTGCCACCAGTGAAGTAGGTCAGGAGCGAAATGAGCAGTTCTTC. The chain links TRBV24-1 to TRBJ2-1, with D hard to call. The length of the CDR3 is 15 residues. Germline V gives CDR1 KGHDR, CDR2 SFDVKD. V lost 4 bases and J 7 bases, leaving 16 bases between the germline ends.

The chain recombines TRBV2 with TRBJ1-2; D ambiguous. V was cut by 5 bases and J by 8 bases, with 12 bases left in between. The V gene's germline CDR1 is SNHLY and CDR2 FYNNEI. The CDR3 spans 12 residues. CDR3 protein: CASSYEASGYTF. CDR3 nucleotide sequence: TGTGCCAGCAGTTACGAGGCGTCCGGCTACACCTTC.

The genes are TRBV7-9 and TRBJ2-1, with TRBD1 matching over 7 bases. V gave up 1 base and J gave up 3 bases; unmatched junction bases: 0. The CDR3 consists of 14 residues. CDR1 is SEHNR and CDR2 is FQNEAQ in the germline V gene (reference sequence). The CDR3 region is CASSLGQGYNEQFF. CDR3 DNA: TGTGCCAGCAGCTTAGGACAGGGCTACAATGAGCAGTTCTTC.

The chain links TRBV7-9 to TRBJ2-7; no clear D. Looked up from germline, CDR1 is SEHNR and CDR2 is FQNEAQ (reference sequence). This CDR3 contains 13 residues. V lost 1 base and J 7 bases, leaving 11 bases between the germline ends. The CDR3 DNA reads as TGTGCCAGCAGCTTAGATCGGGCAGAGGAGCAGTACTTC. Its translation is CASSLDRAEEQYF.

CDR3 in amino acids: CASREGGPGYEQFF. CDR3 DNA sequence: TGTGCCAGCAGAGAAGGGGGGCCAGGCTATGAGCAGTTCTTC. V gene TRBV28 combines with J gene TRBJ2-1; tentatively, D is TRBD1 or TRBD2 (6 bases each). The germline CDR1 and CDR2 sequences are MDHEN and SYDVKM. The CDR3 runs to 14 residues. The germline V and J ends were trimmed by 6 bases and 8 bases, with 17 bases remaining between them.